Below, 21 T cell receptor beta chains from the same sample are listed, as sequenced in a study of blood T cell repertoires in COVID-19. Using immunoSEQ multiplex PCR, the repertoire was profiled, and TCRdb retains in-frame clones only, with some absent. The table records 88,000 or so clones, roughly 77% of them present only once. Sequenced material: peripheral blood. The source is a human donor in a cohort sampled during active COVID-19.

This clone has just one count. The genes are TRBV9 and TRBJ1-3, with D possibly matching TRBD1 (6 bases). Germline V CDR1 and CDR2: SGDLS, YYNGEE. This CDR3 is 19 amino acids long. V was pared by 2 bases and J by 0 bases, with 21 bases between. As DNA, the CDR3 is TGTGCCAGCAGCGTCAATCCCACAGTAGTACAGGGCTCTGGAAACACCATATATTTT. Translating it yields CASSVNPTVVQGSGNTIYF.

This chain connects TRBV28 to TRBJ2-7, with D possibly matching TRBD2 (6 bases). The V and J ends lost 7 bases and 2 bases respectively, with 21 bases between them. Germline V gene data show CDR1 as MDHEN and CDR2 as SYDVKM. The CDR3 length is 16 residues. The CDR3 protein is CASTDRLRDFAYEQYF. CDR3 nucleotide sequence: TGTGCCAGCACCGACCGACTACGGGACTTTGCCTACGAGCAGTACTTC.

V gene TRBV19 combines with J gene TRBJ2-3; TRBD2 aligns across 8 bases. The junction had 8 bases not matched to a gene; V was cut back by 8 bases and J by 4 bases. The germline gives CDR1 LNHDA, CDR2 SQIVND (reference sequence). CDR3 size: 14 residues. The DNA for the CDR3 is TGTGCCAGTTCTCCTAGCGGGTTCTCAGATACGCAGTATTTT. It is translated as CASSPSGFSDTQYF.

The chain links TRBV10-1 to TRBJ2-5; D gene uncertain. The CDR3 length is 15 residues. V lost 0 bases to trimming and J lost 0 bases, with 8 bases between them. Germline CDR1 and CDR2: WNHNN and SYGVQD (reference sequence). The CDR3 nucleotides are TGCGCCAGCAGTGAGTCCGGCAGGCACCAAGAGACCCAGTACTTC. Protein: CASSESGRHQETQYF.

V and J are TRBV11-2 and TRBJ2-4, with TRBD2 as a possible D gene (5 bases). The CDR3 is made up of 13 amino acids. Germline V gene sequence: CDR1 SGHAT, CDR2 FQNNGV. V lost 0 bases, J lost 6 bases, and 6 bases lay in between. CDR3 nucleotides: TGTGCCAGCAGCTTAGACCTAGCAAACATTCAGTACTTC. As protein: CASSLDLANIQYF.

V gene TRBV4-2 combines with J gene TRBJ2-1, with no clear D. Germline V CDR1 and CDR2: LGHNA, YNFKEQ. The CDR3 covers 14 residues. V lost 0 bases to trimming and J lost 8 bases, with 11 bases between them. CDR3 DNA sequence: TGTGCCAGCAGCCAAGATCGTAGGAGCGATGAGCAGTTCTTC. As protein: CASSQDRRSDEQFF.

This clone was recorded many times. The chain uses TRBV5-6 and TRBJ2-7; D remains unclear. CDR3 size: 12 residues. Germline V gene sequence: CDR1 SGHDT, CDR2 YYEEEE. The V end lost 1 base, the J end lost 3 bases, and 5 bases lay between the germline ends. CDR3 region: CASSLLNYEQYF. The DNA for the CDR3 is TGTGCCAGCAGCTTGTTAAACTACGAGCAGTACTTC.

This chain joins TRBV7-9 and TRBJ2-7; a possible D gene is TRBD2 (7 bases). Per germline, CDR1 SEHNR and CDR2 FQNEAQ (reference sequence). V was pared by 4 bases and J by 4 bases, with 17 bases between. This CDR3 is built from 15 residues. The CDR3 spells CASSSSGGAWYEQYF. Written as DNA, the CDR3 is TGTGCCAGCAGCTCCTCGGGGGGCGCTTGGTACGAGCAGTACTTC.

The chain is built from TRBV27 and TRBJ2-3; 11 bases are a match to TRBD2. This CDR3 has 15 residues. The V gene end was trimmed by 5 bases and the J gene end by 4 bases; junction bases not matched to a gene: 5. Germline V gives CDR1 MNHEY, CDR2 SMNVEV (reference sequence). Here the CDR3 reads CASSATSGSADTQYF. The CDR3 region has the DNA TGTGCCAGCAGTGCTACTAGCGGGAGCGCAGATACGCAGTATTTT.

CDR3 DNA sequence: TGTGCCAGCAGCTTCGGACTAGCGGGTTACACCGGGGAGCTGTTTTTT. This sequence encodes CASSFGLAGYTGELFF. This chain joins TRBV11-2 and TRBJ2-2; 11 bases agree with TRBD2. V shed 3 bases and J 3 bases; nucleotides not matched to a gene: 3. Germline V CDR1 and CDR2: SGHAT, FQNNGV. The CDR3 length is 16 residues.

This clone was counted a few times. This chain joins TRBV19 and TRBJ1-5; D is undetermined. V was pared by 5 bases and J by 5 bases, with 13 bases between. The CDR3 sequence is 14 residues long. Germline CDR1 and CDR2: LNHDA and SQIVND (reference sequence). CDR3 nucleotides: TGTGCCAGTAGTCTCCAGTTAATACATCAGCCCCAGCATTTT. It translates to CASSLQLIHQPQHF.

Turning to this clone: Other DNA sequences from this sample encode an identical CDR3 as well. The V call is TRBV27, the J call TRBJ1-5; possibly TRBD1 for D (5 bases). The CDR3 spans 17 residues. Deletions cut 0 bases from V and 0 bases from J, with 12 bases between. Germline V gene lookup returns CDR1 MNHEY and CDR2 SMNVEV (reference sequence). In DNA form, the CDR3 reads TGTGCCAGCAGTTTATCGGTAGGGCAGGGTAGCAATCAGCCCCAGCATTTT. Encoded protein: CASSLSVGQGSNQPQHF.

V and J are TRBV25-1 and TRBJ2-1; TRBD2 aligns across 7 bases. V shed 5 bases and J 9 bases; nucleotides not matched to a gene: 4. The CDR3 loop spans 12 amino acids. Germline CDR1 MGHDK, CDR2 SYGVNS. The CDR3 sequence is CASSRGGGEQFF. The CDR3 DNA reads TGTGCCAGCAGTCGCGGGGGAGGTGAGCAGTTCTTC.

The CDR3 protein is CASSGLRRQGAYEQYF. As DNA, the CDR3 is TGTGCCAGCAGCGGCCTTCGGAGGCAGGGGGCTTATGAGCAGTACTTC. The chain links TRBV5-8 to TRBJ2-7; 8 nucleotides line up with TRBD1. CDR3 length: 16 amino acids. In germline, CDR1 is SGHTS, CDR2 YDEGEE. V dropped 4 bases and J dropped 7; count of bases not matched to a gene: 16.

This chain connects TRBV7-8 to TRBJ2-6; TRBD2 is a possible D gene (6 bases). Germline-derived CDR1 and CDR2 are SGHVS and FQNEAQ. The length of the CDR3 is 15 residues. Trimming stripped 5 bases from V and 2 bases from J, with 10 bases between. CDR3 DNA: TGTGCCAGCAGCCGTGGGGAGGCTGGGGCCAACGTCCTGACTTTC. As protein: CASSRGEAGANVLTF.

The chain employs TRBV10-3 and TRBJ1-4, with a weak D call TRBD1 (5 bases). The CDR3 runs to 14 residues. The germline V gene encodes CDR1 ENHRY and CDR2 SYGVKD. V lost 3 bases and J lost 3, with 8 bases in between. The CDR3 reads CAISEGVPNEKLFF. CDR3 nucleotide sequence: TGTGCCATCAGTGAAGGGGTTCCTAATGAAAAACTGTTTTTT.

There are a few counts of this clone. CDR3 in amino acids: CASSLTTGQGIQPQHF. In DNA, the CDR3 is TGTGCCAGCAGCCTAACCACCGGACAGGGAATCCAGCCCCAGCATTTT. The gene calls are TRBV4-2 and TRBJ1-5; TRBD1 matches 8 bases. V dropped 4 bases and J dropped 7; count of bases not matched to a gene: 12. The CDR3 totals 16 residues. Germline values: CDR1 LGHNA, CDR2 YNFKEQ.

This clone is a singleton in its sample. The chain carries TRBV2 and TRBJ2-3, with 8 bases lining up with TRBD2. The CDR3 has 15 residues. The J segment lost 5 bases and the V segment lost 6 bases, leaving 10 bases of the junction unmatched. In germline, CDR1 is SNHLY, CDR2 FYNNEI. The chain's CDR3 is CASRALAGSQDTQYF. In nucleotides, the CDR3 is TGTGCCAGCAGGGCTTTAGCGGGATCCCAAGATACGCAGTATTTT.

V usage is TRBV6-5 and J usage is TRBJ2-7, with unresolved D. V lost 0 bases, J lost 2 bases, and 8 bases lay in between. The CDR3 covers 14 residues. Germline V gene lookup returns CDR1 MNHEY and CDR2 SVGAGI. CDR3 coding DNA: TGTGCCAGCAGTTACTCGTACAGAACCTACGAGCAGTACTTC. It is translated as CASSYSYRTYEQYF.

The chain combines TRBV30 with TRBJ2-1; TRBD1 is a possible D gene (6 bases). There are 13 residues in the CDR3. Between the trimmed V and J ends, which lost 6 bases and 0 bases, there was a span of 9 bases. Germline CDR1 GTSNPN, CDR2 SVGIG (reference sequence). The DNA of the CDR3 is TGTGCCTGTGACAGGAGCTCCTACAATGAGCAGTTCTTC. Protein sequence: CACDRSSYNEQFF.

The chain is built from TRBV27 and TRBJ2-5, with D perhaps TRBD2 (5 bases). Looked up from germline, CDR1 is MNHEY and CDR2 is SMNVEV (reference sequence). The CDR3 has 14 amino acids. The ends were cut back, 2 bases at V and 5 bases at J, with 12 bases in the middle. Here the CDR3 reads CASSLRGRWETQYF. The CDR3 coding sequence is TGTGCCAGCAGTTTACGGGGAAGGTGGGAGACCCAGTACTTC.